This is a list of T cell receptor beta chains from one sample in a study of blood T cell repertoires in COVID-19. The method was immunoSEQ multiplex PCR; TCRdb's version includes in-frame clones alone and lacks a portion of them. Here the sample spans about 270,000 clones, under 95% being singletons. The sequenced sample consisted of PBMCs or T cells enriched from blood (not recorded which). The receptors derive from a middle-aged woman with acute COVID-19. CDR3s include the opening cysteine and the closing phenylalanine or tryptophan. D genes are given only for firm matches. Clone size is stated in some rows and not others, as once, few, many or a class when expanded.

D gene	clone size	V gene	J gene	CDR3 DNA	CDR3 protein
TRBD1	.	TRBV4-3	TRBJ2-3	TGCGCCAGCAGCCAAGTGGGTGGACAGGGAACAGATACGCAGTATTTT	CASSQVGGQGTDTQYF
TRBD2	.	TRBV14	TRBJ2-1	TGTGCCAGCAGCCAAGCCTCCTCGACTAGCGGGAGGTTCGGGTCCTACAATGAGCAGTTCTTC	CASSQASSTSGRFGSYNEQFF
.	.	TRBV6-5	TRBJ2-6	TGTGCCAGCAGTTACTTTTCCGGGTCTGGGGCCAACGTCCTGACTTTC	CASSYFSGSGANVLTF
.	.	TRBV6-4	TRBJ2-3	TGTGCCAGCAGTCTAATACGAGGGCCCATTGATACGCAGTATTTT	CASSLIRGPIDTQYF
.	.	TRBV7-9	TRBJ2-2	TGTGCCAGCAGCTTAGCCGCGGGACCGAACACCGGGGAGCTGTTTTTT	CASSLAAGPNTGELFF
.	.	TRBV10-3	TRBJ1-4	TGTGCCATCAGTAGGAAGGGGGAAAAACTGTTTTTT	CAISRKGEKLFF
TRBD1	.	TRBV6-1	TRBJ2-3	TGTGCCAGCAGTGAGGATCTCCGGGACAGGGTAACAGATACGCAGTATTTT	CASSEDLRDRVTDTQYF
.	.	TRBV29-1	TRBJ2-1	TGCAGCGTTGAACAGGCCTCCGGAGGCGGGCAGTTCTTC	CSVEQASGGGQFF
.	few	TRBV5-4	TRBJ1-2	TGTGCCAGCAGCTTGGTAGGGGGTGGCTACACCTTC	CASSLVGGGYTF
.	.	TRBV7-3	TRBJ1-1	TGTGCCAGCAGCTCTGACAGGAACACTGAAGCTTTCTTT	CASSSDRNTEAFF
.	.	TRBV6-6	TRBJ1-6	TGTGCCAGCACCGCAGGGTTGGGTAATTCACCCCTCCACTTT	CASTAGLGNSPLHF
TRBD1	.	TRBV5-4	TRBJ2-7	TGTGCCAGCAGCTTGGGGGACAGACGGATTTACGAGCAGTACTTC	CASSLGDRRIYEQYF
TRBD2	.	TRBV5-1	TRBJ2-3	TGCGCCAGCAGCTTGGCCCTGGGGGGGTCCACAGATACGCAGTATTTT	CASSLALGGSTDTQYF
.	.	TRBV6-2/TRBV6-3	TRBJ2-3	TGTGCCAGCACCCCGAGGCGGGCCACCACAGATACGCAGTATTTT	CASTPRRATTDTQYF
.	.	TRBV29-1	TRBJ1-3	TGCAGCGTCCAAGGGGGGGCGCGTGGAAACACCATATATTTT	CSVQGGARGNTIYF